The sequence of this T cell receptor (beta chain) was determined in a study of T cell changes during pregnancy in multiple sclerosis. The protocol was immunoSEQ multiplex PCR, while the TCRdb copy is restricted to in-frame clones and leaves out a portion. The table has more than 65,000 clones, 80% to 90% seen once. Germline assignment: CDR1 SGDLS and CDR2 YYNGEE. This CDR3 spans 16 amino acids. Losses at the gene ends were 3 bases for V and 9 bases for J; bases not matched to a gene: 13. J is TRBJ2-2 and V is TRBV9; 8 nucleotides match TRBD2. This sample comprised peripheral blood, obtained before pregnancy. The TCR comes from a female donor with multiple sclerosis, enrolled in a pregnancy study. The CDR3 nucleotides are TGTGCCAGCAGCGGACCTCTCGGGGGGGAATTCCGGGAGCTGTTTTTT. Translation gives CASSGPLGGEFRELFF.